This T cell receptor beta chain was profiled in a study of blood T cell repertoires in COVID-19. Overall study: The origin of the acute and convalescent COVID-19 samples was the United States, Italy and Spain. T cells, B-cell-depleted T cells, or PBMCs supplied cDNA or gDNA.

As processed by the authors: Estimation of nucleated cell counts relied on the amplification of reference gene primers. Assay used: immunoSEQ multiplex PCR; TCRdb lists only in-frame clones, some missing. For V, J and clone size, that table is used; D and trimming come from the DNA. The sample holds more than 150,000 clones, roughly 81% seen once. The germline gives CDR1 MDHEN, CDR2 SYDVKM. The V segment lost 4 bases and the J segment 4 bases; nucleotides outside the gene matches: 5. This CDR3 has 15 amino acids. A Seattle source enrolled patients during active infection and followed them longitudinally.

This TCR came from a woman aged 80 or over with COVID-19, enrolled during active disease. The sequencing sample was made of peripheral blood. The chain uses TRBV28 and TRBJ2-7; 12 bases agree with TRBD1. Written as DNA, the CDR3 is TGTGCCAGCAGTTGGCCGGGACAGGGGGCGTACGAGCAGTACTTC. It codes for CASSWPGQGAYEQYF. Drawing the rest from reference TRBV28 and TRBJ2-7, the complete variable domain is DVKVTQSSRYLVKRTGEKVFLECVQDMDHENMFWYRQDPGLGLRLIYFSYDVKMKEKGDIPEGYSVSREKKERFSLILESASTNQTSMYLCASSWPGQGAYEQYFGPGTRLTVT.